The rows below give T cell receptor beta chains drawn from one sample of a study of blood T cell repertoires in COVID-19. TCRdb's table, derived via immunoSEQ multiplex PCR, lists solely in-frame clones and lacks some. This table has 350,000 or so clones, about nine tenths appearing once. The sequenced sample consisted of PBMCs or T cells enriched from blood (not recorded which). Source of these receptors: a woman in her twenties or thirties who had been exposed to COVID-19. Each CDR3 is given with its conserved first and last residue. A D gene is named only where the DNA matches it firmly. The listing skips clone size in some rows; elsewhere it reads once, few, many or a size class.

v_gene,d_gene,len,j_gene,abundance,CDR3aa,CDR3nt
TRBV28,-,13,TRBJ1-3,-,CASSLGRGNTIYF,TGTGCCAGCAGTTTGGGCAGAGGAAACACCATATATTTT
TRBV2,TRBD1,14,TRBJ1-2,-,CASSEAGTALGYTF,TGTGCCAGCAGTGAAGCGGGGACAGCATTAGGCTACACCTTC
TRBV5-4,-,14,TRBJ1-2,-,CASSLEKGPYGYTF,TGTGCCAGCAGCTTGGAAAAGGGGCCCTATGGCTACACCTTC
TRBV27,TRBD2,17,TRBJ2-1,-,CASSSALAGGSYNEQFF,TGTGCCAGCAGTTCCGCCCTAGCGGGGGGCTCCTACAATGAGCAGTTCTTC
TRBV5-8,TRBD1,17,TRBJ1-3,-,CASSSLPGTGSGNTIYF,TGTGCCAGCAGCTCACTGCCCGGGACAGGGTCTGGAAACACCATATATTTT
TRBV2,-,14,TRBJ2-5,-,CASSEEGFQETQYF,TGTGCCAGCAGTGAAGAGGGGTTCCAAGAGACCCAGTACTTC
TRBV3-1/TRBV3-2,TRBD2,16,TRBJ2-1,-,CASSQVAGGPSNEQFF,TGTGCCAGCAGCCAAGTAGCGGGAGGGCCTAGTAATGAGCAGTTCTTC
TRBV7-9,TRBD1,13,TRBJ1-2,few,CASSLATGNGYTF,TGTGCCAGCAGCTTAGCGACAGGGAATGGCTACACCTTC
TRBV12-5,TRBD2,21,TRBJ2-4,-,CASGLVLGGLAGPLAKNIQYF,TGTGCTAGTGGTTTGGTACTTGGAGGACTAGCGGGACCCTTAGCCAAAAACATTCAGTACTTC
TRBV5-6,TRBD2,15,TRBJ2-5,-,CASSTAGGSLKTQYF,TGTGCCAGCAGCACGGCGGGCGGGAGTCTCAAGACCCAGTACTTC
TRBV7-3,TRBD2,13,TRBJ2-1,-,CASSLIGSGGLFF,TGTGCCAGCAGCTTAATCGGATCGGGAGGGCTATTCTTC
TRBV18,TRBD2,18,TRBJ2-1,-,CASSVAGGSPHSYNEQFF,TGTGCCAGCTCGGTAGCGGGAGGGTCTCCACACTCCTACAATGAGCAGTTCTTC
TRBV27,TRBD2,15,TRBJ2-7,-,CASSFLRGRADEQYF,TGTGCCAGCAGTTTTCTTCGCGGGAGGGCCGACGAGCAGTACTTC
TRBV19,-,13,TRBJ1-1,-,CASSNHFGTEAFF,TGTGCCAGTAGTAACCACTTCGGGACTGAAGCTTTCTTT
TRBV11-3,TRBD1,16,TRBJ2-4,once,CASSPQGQVAKNIQYF,TGTGCCAGCAGCCCCCAGGGACAGGTAGCCAAAAACATTCAGTACTTC
TRBV10-2,TRBD2,17,TRBJ2-7,once,CASSEVSGRAQFDEQYF,TGCGCCAGCAGTGAGGTCAGCGGGAGGGCCCAGTTTGACGAGCAGTACTTC
TRBV28,TRBD1,14,TRBJ2-5,-,CASTPPGTEETQYF,TGTGCCAGCACCCCACCCGGGACAGAAGAGACCCAGTACTTC
TRBV27,-,13,TRBJ2-1,-,CASSVGLNNEQFF,TGTGCCAGCAGCGTGGGGCTTAACAATGAGCAGTTCTTC
TRBV5-1,-,13,TRBJ1-2,-,CASSLGQTGGYTF,TGCGCCAGCAGCTTGGGACAGACTGGGGGCTACACCTTC
TRBV19,-,12,TRBJ1-3,-,CASSPEGNTIYF,TGTGCCAGTAGTCCTGAGGGAAACACCATATATTTT
TRBV7-9,TRBD1,14,TRBJ1-1,once,CASSIRDRGTEAFF,TGTGCCAGCAGCATCCGGGACAGAGGGACTGAAGCTTTCTTT
TRBV5-1,TRBD1,16,TRBJ1-3,-,CASSLGQASSGNTIYF,TGCGCCAGCAGCCTAGGACAGGCGAGCTCTGGAAACACCATATATTTT
TRBV19,TRBD1,16,TRBJ2-3,-,CASSIRDRGYTDTQYF,TGTGCCAGTAGTATCCGGGACAGGGGGTACACAGATACGCAGTATTTT
TRBV5-1,TRBD1,16,TRBJ2-5,-,CASSFLSPGGRETQYF,TGCGCCAGCAGCTTTTTATCCCCAGGGGGAAGGGAGACCCAGTACTTC
TRBV28,TRBD1,12,TRBJ2-1,-,CASSAGQDEQFF,TGTGCCAGCAGCGCGGGACAGGATGAGCAGTTCTTC
TRBV9,TRBD1,16,TRBJ1-2,-,CASSVAGQGQEYGYTF,TGTGCCAGCAGCGTAGCTGGACAGGGGCAGGAGTATGGCTACACCTTC
TRBV4-1,-,14,TRBJ1-2,-,CASSQEGWGGGYTF,TGCGCCAGCAGCCAAGAAGGTTGGGGGGGTGGCTACACCTTC
TRBV2,TRBD1,14,TRBJ2-7,-,CASRVQGPIYEQYF,TGTGCCAGCAGGGTACAGGGGCCTATATACGAGCAGTACTTC
TRBV28,TRBD2,17,TRBJ2-1,-,CATGTSVMSGPINEQFF,TGTGCCACAGGGACTAGCGTCATGAGTGGTCCCATCAATGAGCAGTTCTTC
TRBV23-1,-,17,TRBJ1-2,once,CASSPPPVQLLHYGYTF,TGCGCCAGCAGTCCACCCCCCGTCCAATTACTTCACTATGGCTACACCTTC
TRBV6-6,-,14,TRBJ2-7,-,CASIPNRSSYEQYF,TGTGCCAGCATTCCCAACAGGAGCTCCTACGAGCAGTACTTC
TRBV5-6,-,15,TRBJ1-1,-,CASTLVGQGNTEAFF,TGTGCCAGCACCCTGGTTGGGCAGGGGAACACTGAAGCTTTCTTT